This T cell receptor beta chain was captured in a study of response to subunit inactivated influenza vaccine. Study-wide results and limits: It was suggested by the authors that few new T cells are recruited by each seasonal influenza vaccination.

TCRdb analysed the RT-PCR reads with MiXCR anew, one entry per CDR3 protein. The table has about 650,000 distinct CDR3 sequences, around 13% seen once. From germline, CDR1 is SEHNR and CDR2 FQNEAQ (reference sequence). The V and J ends lost 4 bases and 6 bases, in that order; junction bases with no gene match: 9. This CDR3 is built from 16 residues. This clonotype was seen ten or more times. Its antigen is unidentified. This specimen consisted of PBMCs from blood, obtained 14 to 15 days before vaccination. The sequence was collected from a man in his fifties or sixties who received an inactivated influenza vaccine. The V call is TRBV7-9, the J call TRBJ2-1; 10 bases fit TRBD2. Here the CDR3 reads CASSSPASGRPNEQFF. CDR3 nucleotides: TGTGCCAGCAGCTCTCCAGCTAGCGGGAGACCCAATGAGCAGTTCTTC.